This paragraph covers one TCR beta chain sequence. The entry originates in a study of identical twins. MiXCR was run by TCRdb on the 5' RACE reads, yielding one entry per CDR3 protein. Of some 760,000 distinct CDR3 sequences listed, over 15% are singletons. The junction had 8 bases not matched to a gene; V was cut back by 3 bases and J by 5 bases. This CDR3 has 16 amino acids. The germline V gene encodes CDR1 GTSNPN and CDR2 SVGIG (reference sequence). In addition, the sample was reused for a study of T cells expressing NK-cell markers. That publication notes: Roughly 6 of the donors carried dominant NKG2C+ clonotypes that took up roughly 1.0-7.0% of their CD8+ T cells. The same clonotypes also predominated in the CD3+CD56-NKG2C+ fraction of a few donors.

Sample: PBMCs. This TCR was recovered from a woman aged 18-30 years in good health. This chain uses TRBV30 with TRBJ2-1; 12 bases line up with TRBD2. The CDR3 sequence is CAWSRVTSGGNNEQFF. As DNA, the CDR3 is TGTGCCTGGAGCCGGGTCACTAGCGGGGGGAACAATGAGCAGTTCTTC.